Listed here are 14 T cell receptor beta chains from one sample, sequenced in a study of CD8 T cells in Susac syndrome. A quantity of roughly 0.5 to 1 ug RNA underwent reverse transcription using random hexamers. TCRdb reprocessed the immunoSEQ multiplex PCR reads via MiXCR and lists one record per CDR3 protein. The sample yields around 150,000 distinct CDR3 sequences, 85% to 95% seen once. Sequences were obtained from CD8+ T cells from PBMCs. Source of these receptors: a human donor with Susac syndrome.

This sequence joins TRBV7-6 and TRBJ2-1, with D uncertain. Germline-derived CDR1 and CDR2 are SGHVS and FNYEAQ. V was pared by 0 bases and J by 10 bases, with 13 bases between. This CDR3 has 14 residues. Here the CDR3 reads CASSLAGPTPEQFF. CDR3 bases: TGTGCCAGCAGCTTAGCGGGCCCTACCCCGGAGCAGTTCTTC.

The gene calls are TRBV20-1 and TRBJ2-1; no firm D call. Trimming pared 1 base from V and 0 bases from J, leaving 4 bases between. Germline V gene lookup returns CDR1 DFQATT and CDR2 SNEGSKA (reference sequence). The CDR3 spans 13 residues. Here the CDR3 reads CSARVASYNEQFF. CDR3 DNA: TGCAGTGCTAGAGTGGCCTCCTACAATGAGCAGTTCTTC.

The genes are TRBV12-3 or TRBV12-4 and TRBJ2-7, with D possibly TRBD2 on 6 matching bases. This CDR3 region has 13 residues. Trimming left V 7 bases short and J 5 bases short, with 15 bases between. The DNA of the CDR3 is TGTGCCAGCAACGAGTCGGGGGACCACGAGCAGTACTTC. This gives the protein CASNESGDHEQYF.

On this clonotype itself: At one boundary the junction diverges from the germline segment, which might be a read error. The gene calls are TRBV3-1 and TRBJ2-7; D is ambiguous. The CDR3 is 12 residues long. The V gene's germline CDR1 is LGHDT and CDR2 YNNKEL (reference sequence). The CDR3 DNA sequence: TGTGCCAACAGCCAAGAAGGATACGAGCAGTACTTC. This codes for CANSQEGYEQYF.

The chain is built from TRBV7-9 and TRBJ2-3, with 10 nucleotides matching TRBD2. V was pared by 1 base and J by 0 bases, with 4 bases of the junction left unmatched. This CDR3 region has 17 residues. Germline V gives CDR1 SEHNR, CDR2 FQNEAQ (reference sequence). The CDR3 loop is CASSLGRTSGSTDTQYF. The CDR3 bases are TGTGCCAGCAGCTTAGGGAGGACTAGCGGCAGCACAGATACGCAGTATTTT.

The chain links TRBV2 to TRBJ1-4, with D possibly being TRBD1 (6 bases). Germline CDR1 and CDR2: SNHLY and FYNNEI. The CDR3 contains 15 residues. The ends were cut back, 6 bases at V and 0 bases at J, with 11 bases in the middle. The CDR3 is CASSSRTATNEKLFF. CDR3 DNA: TGTGCCAGCAGCTCCAGGACAGCAACTAATGAAAAACTGTTTTTT.

The chain has TRBV11-1 and TRBJ1-2; D not certain. With 4 bases removed from V and 2 bases from J, the gap between germline ends came to 17 bases. Germline V gene sequence: CDR1 SGHAT, CDR2 FQDESV (reference sequence). The CDR3 is 16 amino acids. CDR3 sequence: CASSSLGTNWNYGYTF. CDR3 DNA sequence: TGTGCCAGCAGCTCCCTAGGCACTAACTGGAACTATGGCTACACCTTC. Complete variable domain (other parts from reference TRBV11-1 and TRBJ1-2): EAEVAQSPRYKITEKSQAVAFWCDPISGHATLYWYRQILGQGPELLVQFQDESVVDDSQLPKDRFSAERLKGVDSTLKIQPAELGDSAMYLCASSSLGTNWNYGYTFGSGTRLTVV.

The chain is built from TRBV5-1 and TRBJ1-5, with D unresolved. V lost 2 bases and J lost 15, with 9 bases in between. Germline V CDR1 and CDR2: SGHRS, YFSETQ. CDR3 length equals 10 residues. The CDR3 loop is CASSFPRRHF. The CDR3 DNA reads TGCGCCAGCAGCTTTCCACGCCGGCATTTT.

This chain's CDR3 is CASRLGGYSNQPQHF. CDR3 DNA sequence: TGTGCCAGTAGGCTTGGAGGGTATAGCAATCAGCCCCAGCATTTT. The V gene is TRBV2, the J gene TRBJ1-5; no clear D gene. V lost 9 bases and J 0 bases, leaving 15 bases between the germline ends. Germline V gives CDR1 SNHLY, CDR2 FYNNEI. CDR3 size: 15 residues.

V gene TRBV27 combines with J gene TRBJ2-7, with D tentatively TRBD1 (5 bases). This CDR3 has 15 residues. Germline loops: CDR1 MNHEY, CDR2 SMNVEV (reference sequence). With 1 base removed from V and 2 bases from J, the gap between germline ends came to 12 bases. CDR3 region: CASSLFSLGPYEQYF. The CDR3, as DNA: TGTGCCAGCAGTTTATTCTCGCTGGGGCCCTACGAGCAGTACTTC.

J is TRBJ2-4 and V is TRBV4-1, with 8 bases identical to TRBD2. Germline V gene sequence: CDR1 MGHRA, CDR2 YSYEKL. The CDR3 has 15 residues. V trimming: 0 bases; J trimming: 8 bases; junction bases outside the gene matches: 6. Here the CDR3 DNA reads TGCGCCAGCAGCCAAGATGGGACTAGTTTTGACATTCAGTACTTC. This sequence encodes CASSQDGTSFDIQYF.

The rearrangement links TRBV11-3 to TRBJ2-1; 10 bases are a match to TRBD1. CDR3 length: 12 residues. The germline V gene encodes CDR1 SGHNT and CDR2 YENEEA. Trimming at V came to 5 bases and at J to 16 bases, leaving 8 bases not matched to a gene. This chain's CDR3 is CASSNATGGVFF. The CDR3 DNA follows: TGTGCCAGCAGCAACGCGACAGGGGGCGTTTTCTTC. Using reference TRBV11-3 and TRBJ2-1 for the parts outside the CDR3, the full variable domain is EAGVVQSPRYKIIEKKQPVAFWCNPISGHNTLYWYLQNLGQGPELLIRYENEEAVDDSQLPKDRFSAERLKGVDSTLKIQPAELGDSAVYLCASSNATGGVFFGPGTRLTVL.

The chain is built from TRBV27 and TRBJ2-3, with D possibly being TRBD1 (6 bases). V was trimmed by 6 bases and J by 3 bases, leaving 10 bases between them. This CDR3 comprises 13 residues. Germline CDR1 is MNHEY and CDR2 is SMNVEV (reference sequence). The chain's CDR3 is CASRPRGTDTQYF. CDR3 in DNA: TGTGCCAGCAGACCAAGGGGGACAGATACGCAGTATTTT.

The chain combines TRBV5-1 with TRBJ2-7; possible D gene TRBD1, 5 bases. The CDR3 consists of 14 residues. Trimming removed 2 bases at V and 0 bases at J, with 9 bases between. CDR1 and CDR2 from the germline V gene are SGHRS and YFSETQ. CDR3 sequence reads: CASSFVDNSYEQYF. The CDR3 DNA is TGCGCCAGCAGCTTCGTGGACAACTCCTACGAGCAGTACTTC.